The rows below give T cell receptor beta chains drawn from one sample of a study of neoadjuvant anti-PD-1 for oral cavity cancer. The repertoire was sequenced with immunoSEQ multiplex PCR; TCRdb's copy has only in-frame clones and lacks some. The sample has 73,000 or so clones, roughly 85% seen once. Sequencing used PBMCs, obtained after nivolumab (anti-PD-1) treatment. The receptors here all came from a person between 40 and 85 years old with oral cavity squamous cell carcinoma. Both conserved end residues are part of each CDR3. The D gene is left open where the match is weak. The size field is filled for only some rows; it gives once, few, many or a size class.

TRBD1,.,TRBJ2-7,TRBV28,TGTGCCAGCATAAGGACAGGGGCCCCCTACGAGCAGTACTTC,CASIRTGAPYEQYF
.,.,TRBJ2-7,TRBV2,TGTGCCAGCAGGGCCTCCGTACGCGAGCAGTACTTC,CASRASVREQYF
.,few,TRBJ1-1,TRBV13,TGTGCCAGCAGACTAACAGGGATAAACACTGAAGCTTTCTTT,CASRLTGINTEAFF
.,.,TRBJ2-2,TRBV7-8,TGTGCCTCCTGGGCCGGGTTGGGGACCGGGGAGCTGTTTTTT,CASWAGLGTGELFF
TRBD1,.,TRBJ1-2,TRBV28,TGTGCCAGCAGTCAGGGGGATAACTATGGCTACACCTTC,CASSQGDNYGYTF
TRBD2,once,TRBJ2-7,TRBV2,TGTGCCAGCAGTGAGATACTAGCGGATCAGTACTTC,CASSEILADQYF
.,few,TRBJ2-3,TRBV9,TGTGCCAGCAGCGTACAGGGACAACCCAGCACAGATACGCAGTATTTT,CASSVQGQPSTDTQYF
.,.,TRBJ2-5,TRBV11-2,TGTGCCAGCAGCTTAGGGGGGACCATTCAAAAGACCCAGTACTTC,CASSLGGTIQKTQYF
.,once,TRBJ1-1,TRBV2,TGTGCCAGCAAGAAGGAGGGTTTGAACACTGAAGCTTTCTTT,CASKKEGLNTEAFF
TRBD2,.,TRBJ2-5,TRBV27,TGTGCCAGCAAGACCCTCATAGCGGGAGGGAGGGAGACCCAGTACTTC,CASKTLIAGGRETQYF
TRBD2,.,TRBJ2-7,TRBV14,TGTGCCAGCAGCCTCCCCTGGGAACTAGCGGGAGACCGGGTAAACGAGCAGTACTTC,CASSLPWELAGDRVNEQYF
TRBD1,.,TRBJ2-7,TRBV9,TGTGCCAGCAGCGCCTCGGGACAGGTCTTCCCCTTTTCCCTACACGAGCAGTACTTC,CASSASGQVFPFSLHEQYF
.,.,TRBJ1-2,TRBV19,TGTGCCAGTAGTATCCCGGACAGCTATGGCTACACCTTC,CASSIPDSYGYTF
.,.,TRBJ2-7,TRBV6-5,TGTGCCAGCAGCCCACCGGAGGGCTACGAGCAGTACTTC,CASSPPEGYEQYF
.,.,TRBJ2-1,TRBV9,TGTGCCAGCAGCGCAGGCTCGGGCGGAACCTACAATGAGCAGTTCTTC,CASSAGSGGTYNEQFF
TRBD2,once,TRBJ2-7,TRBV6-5,TGTGCCAGCACCCCCCATAGCGGGAGGGACGAGCAGTACTTC,CASTPHSGRDEQYF
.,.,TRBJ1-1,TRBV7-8,TGTGCCAGCAGCTTAGGAGAAATAGGTATGAACACTGAAGCTTTCTTT,CASSLGEIGMNTEAFF
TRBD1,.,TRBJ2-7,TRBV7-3,TGTGCCAGCAGCCCGGGGACAGGGACCTACGAGCAGTACTTC,CASSPGTGTYEQYF
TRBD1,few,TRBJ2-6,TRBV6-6,TGTGCCAGTGAACAGGGGACCAGCTCTGGGGCCAACGTCCTGACTTTC,CASEQGTSSGANVLTF
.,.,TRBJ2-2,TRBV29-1,TGCAGCGTAGACACCAGACGGGCCGGGGAGCTGTTTTTT,CSVDTRRAGELFF
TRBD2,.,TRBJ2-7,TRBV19,TGTGCCAGTAGTCGAGCGGGAGAGTACGAGCAGTACTTC,CASSRAGEYEQYF
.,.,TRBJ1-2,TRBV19,TGTGCCAGTAGTATGGCCGCCGGCGGCTACACCTTC,CASSMAAGGYTF
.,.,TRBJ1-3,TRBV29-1,TGCAGCGTTGAAGGGGGGGGAGGGATTGGAAACACCATATATTTT,CSVEGGGGIGNTIYF
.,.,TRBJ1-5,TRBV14,TGTGCCAGCAGCCAAGGAGGGAACCAGCCCCAGCATTTT,CASSQGGNQPQHF
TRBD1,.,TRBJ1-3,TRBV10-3,TGTGCCATCAGTGAATCCGGGACAGGGGTTAGAAACACCATATATTTT,CAISESGTGVRNTIYF
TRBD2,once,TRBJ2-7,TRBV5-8,TGTGCCAGCGGCAACGTCGTCCTAGCGGGAGGGGCCTACGAGCAGTACTTC,CASGNVVLAGGAYEQYF
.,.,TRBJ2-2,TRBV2,TGTGCCAGCAAGAATGAGGAATCCGGGGAGCTGTTTTTT,CASKNEESGELFF
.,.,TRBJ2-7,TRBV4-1,TGCGCCAGCAGCCAAGGAGGATCCTACGAGCAGTACTTC,CASSQGGSYEQYF
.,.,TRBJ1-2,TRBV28,TGTGCCAGCAGTTCTGGGGCGGTTGGTGGCTACACCTTC,CASSSGAVGGYTF
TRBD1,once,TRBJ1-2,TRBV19,TGTGCCAGTAAAACAGGGGATGAGGATGGCTACACCTTC,CASKTGDEDGYTF
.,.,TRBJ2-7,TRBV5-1,TGCGCCAGCAGCTTGGGACAACACTACGAGCAGTACTTC,CASSLGQHYEQYF
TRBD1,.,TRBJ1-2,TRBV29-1,TGCAGCGTTGTGTCTGGGACAGGTATCTATGGCTACACCTTC,CSVVSGTGIYGYTF
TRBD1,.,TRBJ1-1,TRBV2,TGTGCCAGTGTGACAGGGGAGAACACTGAAGCTTTCTTT,CASVTGENTEAFF
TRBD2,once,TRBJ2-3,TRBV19,TGTGCCAGTAGTATATCTCGGACTAGCGGCACAGATACGCAGTATTTT,CASSISRTSGTDTQYF
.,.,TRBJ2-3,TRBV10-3,TGTGCCATCAGTGATGGGGGAGCAGATACGCAGTATTTT,CAISDGGADTQYF
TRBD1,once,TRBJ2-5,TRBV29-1,TGCAGCGTTGGGGGGGACAGGGGATTTGAAGAGACCCAGTACTTC,CSVGGDRGFEETQYF
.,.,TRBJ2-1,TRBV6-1,TGTGCCAGCAGCGCTACTAGATACAATGAGCAGTTCTTC,CASSATRYNEQFF
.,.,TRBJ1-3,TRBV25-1,TGTGCCGGCAGTGAATCAGTCCTCTCTGGAAACACCATATATTTT,CAGSESVLSGNTIYF
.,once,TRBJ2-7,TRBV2,TGTGCCAGCAGTGACCACAGGTACGAGCAGTACTTC,CASSDHRYEQYF
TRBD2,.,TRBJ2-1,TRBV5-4,TGTGCCAGCAGCCTCATCGGGCTAGCGGACAATGAGCAGTTCTTC,CASSLIGLADNEQFF
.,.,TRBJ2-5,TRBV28,TGTGCCAGCAGCCCAGGGGCGTGGGAGACCCAGTACTTC,CASSPGAWETQYF
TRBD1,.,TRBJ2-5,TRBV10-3,TGTGCCATCAGTGATCCAGCAGGGGGTCGGGAGACCCAGTACTTC,CAISDPAGGRETQYF